The next 8 T cell receptor beta chains were all read from a single sample in a study of human T cells and chemical hapten exposure. Stated time point: patch test 2, 6 weeks after DPC sensitization. Treatment in this sample: therapeutic diphenylcyclopropenone sensitization with weekly scalp DPC. TCRdb re-derived calls from the RACE reads in MiXCR, one entry per CDR3 protein. The table shows more than 85,000 distinct CDR3 sequences, with around 10% occurring only once. Sequenced here: whole blood, sampled in connection with sensitization to the hapten diphenylcyclopropenone (DPC). These receptors originate from a middle-aged man with alopecia areata. Some clones in this sample may be carry-over from other donors' samples.

J is TRBJ2-2 and V is TRBV7-2; D perhaps matches TRBD1 (6 bases). The V gene's germline CDR1 is SGHTA and CDR2 FQGNSA. Trimming took 1 base from V and 7 from J, leaving 10 bases between them. This CDR3 has 14 amino acids. DNA of the CDR3: TGTGCCAGCAGCTTAGACAGGGTCGGCGGGGAGCTGTTTTTT. Protein: CASSLDRVGGELFF. Together with reference TRBV7-2 and TRBJ2-2, the CDR3 gives the full variable domain: GAGVSQSPSNKVTEKGKDVELRCDPISGHTALYWYRQSLGQGLEFLIYFQGNSAPDKSGLPSDRFSAERTGGSVSTLTIQRTQQEDSAVYLCASSLDRVGGELFFGEGSRLTVL.

J is TRBJ2-3 and V is TRBV20-1; 12 bases are a match to TRBD2. The V and J ends lost 6 bases and 5 bases, in that order; junction bases with no gene match: 6. Per germline, CDR1 DFQATT and CDR2 SNEGSKA (reference sequence). CDR3 length equals 14 residues. CDR3 residues: CSAPETSGRDTQYF. The CDR3 DNA sequence: TGCAGTGCCCCAGAGACTAGCGGGAGAGATACGCAGTATTTT.

This clonotype came up many times. The gene calls are TRBV19 and TRBJ2-4, with TRBD1 identical over 7 bases. CDR1 and CDR2 (germline): LNHDA, SQIVND (reference sequence). J gave up 2 bases and V 4 bases, and 5 bases lay outside the gene matches. CDR3 length: 15 amino acids. CDR3 sequence reads: CASSTPTGTKNIQYF. DNA for the CDR3: TGTGCCAGTAGTACCCCGACAGGGACCAAAAACATTCAGTACTTC. Complete variable domain (other parts from reference TRBV19 and TRBJ2-4): DGGITQSPKYLFRKEGQNVTLSCEQNLNHDAMYWYRQDPGQGLRLIYYSQIVNDFQKGDIAEGYSVSREKKESFPLTVTSAQKNPTAFYLCASSTPTGTKNIQYFGAGTRLSVL.

The table lists this clonotype with many counts. The chain joins TRBV7-8 to TRBJ2-1; weak D call: TRBD2 (7 bases). The CDR3 totals 16 residues. V was cut by 6 bases and J by 3 bases, with 18 bases left in between. CDR1 SGHVS and CDR2 FQNEAQ come from the germline V gene. The CDR3 here is CASRIGRGGRYNEQFF. The CDR3 DNA is TGTGCCAGCAGAATAGGGAGGGGGGGTCGCTACAATGAGCAGTTCTTC.

This chain connects TRBV6-5 to TRBJ2-5, with D perhaps matching TRBD2 (5 bases). Trimming cost V 4 bases and J 13 bases, with 13 bases left between them. The CDR3 sequence is 11 residues long. Looked up from germline, CDR1 is MNHEY and CDR2 is SVGAGI. CDR3 region: CASSSGEKPYF. Here the CDR3 DNA reads TGTGCCAGCAGTTCCGGGGAGAAACCGTACTTC.

The chain uses TRBV12-3 or TRBV12-4 and TRBJ2-1; D is uncertain. The V and J ends lost 3 bases and 9 bases respectively, with 12 bases between them. The CDR3 is made up of 13 amino acids. CDR3 region: CASSFRNFGEQFF. The DNA of the CDR3 is TGTGCCAGCAGTTTCCGAAACTTCGGTGAGCAGTTCTTC.

In its sample, this clonotype was seen many times. The J gene is TRBJ2-3, the V gene TRBV7-2; 14 nucleotides align to TRBD2. V lost 5 bases and J lost 4; bases outside the gene matches: 5. Germline V CDR1 and CDR2: SGHTA, FQGNSA. The CDR3 is 16 amino acids. The CDR3 loop is CASSTGLAGGADTQYF. The CDR3 DNA reads as TGTGCCAGCAGCACCGGACTAGCGGGAGGCGCAGATACGCAGTATTTT.

This clonotype was counted at least ten times. The gene calls are TRBV10-3 and TRBJ1-2; tentative D call: TRBD1 (5 bases). This CDR3 spans 15 amino acids. Per germline, CDR1 ENHRY and CDR2 SYGVKD. Trimming left V 7 bases short and J 6 bases short, with 21 bases between. The CDR3 sequence is CAINSALRGADGYTF. The CDR3 DNA follows: TGTGCCATCAATAGTGCCTTGCGGGGCGCCGATGGCTACACCTTC.